A single sample gave rise to the 30 T cell receptor beta chains below, sequenced in a study of T cell responses to AZD1222 COVID-19 vaccine (dated by TCRdb to the early 2020s). The library was generated by the immunoSEQ multiplex PCR assay. TCRdb re-hosts the immuneACCESS table, in-frame sequences only. Its copies lack some clones; in the studies checked, an unresolved V gene accounts for under half of them, and the cause for the rest is not known. A total of around 170,000 clones appear in this sample, roughly 93% of them only once. Roughly 0.99% of the sample lies in the top ten. Sample time point, as interpreted from the label and publication: baseline before first vaccination. The material was peripheral blood, obtained on day 0 of AZD1222 vaccination. These receptors all come from an adult in good health.

The chain is built from TRBV19 and TRBJ1-1, with a possible D match to TRBD1 (6 bases). CDR3 size: 15 residues. Germline CDR1 and CDR2: LNHDA and SQIVND (reference sequence). V dropped 3 bases and J dropped 0 bases, with 11 bases sitting between them. The CDR3 sequence: CASSIGQTMNTEAFF. The DNA of the CDR3 is TGTGCCAGTAGTATCGGACAGACCATGAACACTGAAGCTTTCTTT.

The chain uses TRBV9 and TRBJ1-3, with D hard to call. Deletions cut 7 bases from V and 4 bases from J, with 12 bases between. The germline V gene has CDR1 SGDLS and CDR2 YYNGEE. The CDR3 spans 13 residues. Here the CDR3 reads CASGEVSGNTIYF. The CDR3 region has the DNA TGTGCCAGCGGCGAGGTCTCCGGAAACACCATATATTTT.

The rearrangement uses TRBV28 and TRBJ2-1, with 12 bases fitting TRBD2. Germline CDR1 MDHEN, CDR2 SYDVKM. J lost 2 bases, V lost 4 bases, and 6 bases had no gene match. The CDR3 runs 17 residues. CDR3 nucleotide sequence: TGTGCCAGCAGTTGGATACTAGCGGGAGGCACCTACAATGAGCAGTTCTTC. The encoded protein is CASSWILAGGTYNEQFF.

The chain combines TRBV19 with TRBJ2-1; TRBD2 matches 8 bases. CDR3 size: 14 residues. Germline-derived CDR1 and CDR2 are LNHDA and SQIVND (reference sequence). V gave up 6 bases and J gave up 8 bases; unmatched junction bases: 9. CDR3: CASRTHRGGDEQFF. The CDR3 DNA sequence: TGTGCCAGTAGGACCCACCGGGGGGGGGATGAGCAGTTCTTC.

V usage is TRBV7-9 and J usage is TRBJ2-7; 9 nucleotides agree with TRBD2. The CDR3 sequence is 18 residues long. The V and J ends lost 4 bases and 4 bases, in that order; junction bases with no gene match: 17. Germline assignment: CDR1 SEHNR and CDR2 FQNEAQ (reference sequence). This chain's CDR3 is CASSSRTSALPLPYEQYF. The DNA of the CDR3 is TGTGCCAGCAGCTCCCGGACTAGCGCCCTTCCCCTTCCTTACGAGCAGTACTTC.

The chain uses TRBV4-2 and TRBJ2-3; 9 bases map to TRBD2. V lost 5 bases, J lost 3 bases, and 12 bases stayed unmatched. From germline, CDR1 is LGHNA and CDR2 YNFKEQ. This CDR3 spans 17 amino acids. The CDR3 coding sequence is TGTGCCAGCAGCTCGGAAGTGGCGGGAGGGGCAACAGATACGCAGTATTTT. Translating it yields CASSSEVAGGATDTQYF.

This rearrangement joins TRBV5-6 to TRBJ2-7, with 7 bases lining up with TRBD1. The CDR3 runs 14 residues. Germline CDR1 and CDR2: SGHDT and YYEEEE. With V trimmed by 0 bases and J by 7 bases, 7 bases remained unmatched. CDR3 in amino acids: CASSLGLGQAEQYF. As DNA, the CDR3 is TGTGCCAGCAGCTTGGGTCTAGGACAGGCTGAGCAGTACTTC.

V and J are TRBV5-4 and TRBJ1-4, with D possibly TRBD1 on 5 matching bases. Germline values: CDR1 SGHNT, CDR2 YYREEE (reference sequence). There are 13 residues in the CDR3. The ends were cut back, 4 bases at V and 8 bases at J, with 12 bases in the middle. The CDR3 coding sequence is TGTGCCAGCAGCCGGGACCTCGGGGAAAAACTGTTTTTT. It codes for CASSRDLGEKLFF.

This clone has only a few counts. The V and J genes are TRBV19 and TRBJ1-5; D is perhaps TRBD1 (5 bases). The germline CDR1 and CDR2 sequences are LNHDA and SQIVND (reference sequence). Trimming took off 5 bases at V and 5 bases at J, with 16 bases between the two ends. CDR3 length: 15 amino acids. The DNA of the CDR3 is TGTGCCAGTAGTCCTCCGGGCCCGGGGCATCAGCCCCAGCATTTT. Its protein product is CASSPPGPGHQPQHF.

The V gene is TRBV7-2, the J gene TRBJ1-4; D gene uncertain. There are 13 residues in the CDR3. With 2 bases removed from V and 6 bases from J, the gap between germline ends came to 7 bases. Germline CDR1 SGHTA, CDR2 FQGNSA. The CDR3 loop reads CASSLNSHEKLFF. The CDR3 DNA sequence: TGTGCCAGCAGCTTAAACAGCCATGAAAAACTGTTTTTT.

The V call is TRBV9, the J call TRBJ1-5, with D unresolved. The CDR3 spans 13 residues. Per the germline V gene, CDR1 is SGDLS and CDR2 is YYNGEE. With 0 bases removed from V and 7 bases from J, the gap between germline ends came to 8 bases. CDR3 sequence reads: CASSVGFEQPQHF. CDR3 nucleotide sequence: TGTGCCAGCAGCGTAGGCTTCGAGCAGCCCCAGCATTTT. The full variable domain, rest sourced from reference TRBV9 and TRBJ1-5, is DSGVTQTPKHLITATGQRVTLRCSPRSGDLSVYWYQQSLDQGLQFLIQYYNGEERAKGNILERFSAQQFPDLHSELNLSSLELGDSALYFCASSVGFEQPQHFGDGTRLSIL.

The rearrangement links TRBV5-1 to TRBJ2-5; 8 bases line up with TRBD1. Trimming took 1 base from V and 5 from J; bases not matched to a gene: 7. Germline V gene lookup returns CDR1 SGHRS and CDR2 YFSETQ. The CDR3 covers 15 residues. The CDR3 here is CASSLMAGGAETQYF. In DNA form, the CDR3 reads TGCGCCAGCAGCTTGATGGCAGGGGGCGCGGAGACCCAGTACTTC.

The rearrangement links TRBV29-1 to TRBJ1-1; the D is unclear. V lost 8 bases and J lost 8, with 15 bases in between. Germline V gene lookup returns CDR1 SQVTM and CDR2 ANQGSEA. This CDR3 comprises 11 residues. In DNA, the CDR3 is TGCAGCCTTACGGACGGCTTGGAAGCTTTCTTT. It translates to CSLTDGLEAFF.

The genes are TRBV7-9 and TRBJ2-7; TRBD1 is a possible D gene (6 bases). Germline-derived CDR1 and CDR2 are SEHNR and FQNEAQ (reference sequence). CDR3 length: 13 residues. Trimming removed 7 bases at V and 3 bases at J, with 13 bases between. The CDR3 sequence: CASNSDRSYEQYF. DNA of the CDR3: TGTGCCAGCAACTCCGACAGGAGCTACGAGCAGTACTTC.

This rearrangement joins TRBV14 to TRBJ1-3; no firm D call. The better agreement between TRBJ2-2 and the DNA end casts doubt on the J call. Germline lookup yields CDR1 SGHDN and CDR2 FVKESK. CDR3 size: 13 residues. The CDR3 bases are TGTGCCAGCAGCCAAGTAGCCGCCGGGGAGCTGTTTTTT. As protein: CASSQVAAGELFF.

This chain joins TRBV7-2 and TRBJ2-2; 14 positions match TRBD2. Germline lookup yields CDR1 SGHTA and CDR2 FQGNSA. The CDR3 is made up of 17 amino acids. The V segment lost 5 bases and the J segment 6 bases; nucleotides outside the gene matches: 8. CDR3 DNA sequence: TGTGCCAGCAGCAGACTAGCGGGGGGGCTAAGCCCCGGGGAGCTGTTTTTT. Protein sequence: CASSRLAGGLSPGELFF.

The chain employs TRBV18 and TRBJ2-1; tentatively, D is TRBD2 (6 bases). This CDR3 spans 14 amino acids. Germline V gene sequence: CDR1 KGHSH, CDR2 LQKENI. V was trimmed by 6 bases and J by 0 bases, leaving 9 bases between them. CDR3 DNA: TGTGCCAGCTCCCCCGGGAGCTCCTACAATGAGCAGTTCTTC. It encodes CASSPGSSYNEQFF.

V usage is TRBV14 and J usage is TRBJ2-7; TRBD1 might be the D (5 bases). There are 17 residues in the CDR3. Trimming took 0 bases from V and 0 from J, leaving 15 bases between them. CDR1 and CDR2 from the germline V gene are SGHDN and FVKESK. The DNA for the CDR3 is TGTGCCAGCAGCCAAGACAAGTCGCCAGGGTACTCCTACGAGCAGTACTTC. Residues: CASSQDKSPGYSYEQYF.

V usage is TRBV9 and J usage is TRBJ1-1, with 8 nucleotides matching TRBD1. V lost 0 bases to trimming and J lost 9 bases; unmatched junction nucleotides: 4. Per the germline V gene, CDR1 is SGDLS and CDR2 is YYNGEE. The CDR3 has 13 residues. This chain's CDR3 is CASSVATGGQAFF. The DNA for the CDR3 is TGTGCCAGCAGCGTAGCTACAGGGGGACAAGCTTTCTTT. The full variable domain, rest sourced from reference TRBV9 and TRBJ1-1, is DSGVTQTPKHLITATGQRVTLRCSPRSGDLSVYWYQQSLDQGLQFLIQYYNGEERAKGNILERFSAQQFPDLHSELNLSSLELGDSALYFCASSVATGGQAFFGQGTRLTVV.

This sequence joins TRBV11-2 and TRBJ2-7, with D possibly being TRBD2 (5 bases). The CDR3 is 12 residues long. Per the germline V gene, CDR1 is SGHAT and CDR2 is FQNNGV. Trimming shortened V by 5 bases and J by 6 bases, and 11 bases separated the two germline ends. The chain's CDR3 is CASSPQAGEQYF. Written as DNA, the CDR3 is TGTGCCAGCAGCCCCCAGGCGGGCGAGCAGTACTTC.

V is TRBV7-8 and J is TRBJ2-2; D may be TRBD2 (5 bases). Germline CDR1 SGHVS, CDR2 FQNEAQ. Deletions cut 5 bases from V and 7 bases from J, with 11 bases between. This CDR3 spans 13 amino acids. The CDR3 sequence is CASSARGIGELFF. CDR3 coding DNA: TGTGCCAGCAGCGCACGGGGTATCGGGGAGCTGTTTTTT. Variable domain in full (rest from reference TRBV7-8 and TRBJ2-2): GAGVSQSPRYKVAKRGQDVALRCDPISGHVSLFWYQQALGQGPEFLTYFQNEAQLDKSGLPSDRFFAERPEGSVSTLKIQRTQQEDSAVYLCASSARGIGELFFGEGSRLTVL.

The chain employs TRBV11-1 and TRBJ1-1; D is possibly TRBD1 (5 bases). The CDR3 is made up of 15 amino acids. V dropped 4 bases and J dropped 1 base, with 13 bases sitting between them. Germline V gene lookup returns CDR1 SGHAT and CDR2 FQDESV (reference sequence). The CDR3 bases are TGTGCCAGCAGCTCCTTTTCAGGGAAGAACACTGAAGCTTTCTTT. Translated: CASSSFSGKNTEAFF.

CDR3 residues: CASSYRAPLANYGYTF. DNA for the CDR3: TGTGCCAGCAGTTATCGGGCCCCGTTAGCTAACTATGGCTACACCTTC. This chain uses TRBV6-2 or TRBV6-3 with TRBJ1-2, with unresolved D. The CDR3 covers 16 residues. V gave up 3 bases and J gave up 0 bases, with 14 bases separating them. Germline V gene lookup returns CDR1 MNHEY and CDR2 SVGEGT.

The V call is TRBV28, the J call TRBJ1-2; D is unresolved. Trimming took off 5 bases at V and 4 bases at J, with 5 bases between the two ends. The CDR3 contains 11 residues. Per the germline V gene, CDR1 is MDHEN and CDR2 is SYDVKM. CDR3 region: CASSQVYGYTF. The CDR3 DNA is TGTGCCAGCAGTCAAGTCTATGGCTACACCTTC.

V gene TRBV6-2 or TRBV6-3 combines with J gene TRBJ2-3; no clear D gene. The CDR3 extends over 12 amino acids. Germline V gene sequence: CDR1 MNHEY, CDR2 SVGEGT. V lost 5 bases, J lost 10 bases, and 13 bases lay in between. This chain's CDR3 is CASSTSPIPQYF. The CDR3 region has the DNA TGTGCCAGCAGTACCAGCCCGATCCCGCAGTATTTT.

Only one count was recorded for this clone. The chain has TRBV24-1 and TRBJ2-7; D call uncertain. This CDR3 contains 14 residues. The V gene lost 3 bases and the J gene lost 2 bases, with 10 bases spanning the gap. Germline V gives CDR1 KGHDR, CDR2 SFDVKD. Here the CDR3 reads CATSDVTVPYEQYF. CDR3 DNA: TGTGCCACCAGTGATGTGACGGTCCCCTACGAGCAGTACTTC.

This chain uses TRBV5-1 with TRBJ2-7; 7 bases fit TRBD1. The trim removed 4 bases at V and 2 bases at J, leaving 9 bases unmatched. Germline V gene sequence: CDR1 SGHRS, CDR2 YFSETQ. The CDR3 is made up of 15 amino acids. CDR3 amino acids: CASSLPGQITYEQYF. The CDR3, as DNA: TGCGCCAGCAGCCTCCCGGGACAGATAACCTACGAGCAGTACTTC. The full variable domain, completed using reference TRBV5-1 and TRBJ2-7, is KAGVTQTPRYLIKTRGQQVTLSCSPISGHRSVSWYQQTPGQGLQFLFEYFSETQRNKGNFPGRFSGRQFSNSRSEMNVSTLELGDSALYLCASSLPGQITYEQYFGPGTRLTVT.

The V and J genes are TRBV27 and TRBJ1-5; 10 positions match TRBD1. Germline CDR1 and CDR2: MNHEY and SMNVEV (reference sequence). The CDR3 is 17 amino acids. V lost 2 bases to trimming and J lost 2 bases; unmatched junction nucleotides: 6. CDR3 loop: CASSLVGQGIGNQPQHF. CDR3 in DNA: TGTGCCAGCAGTTTAGTGGGACAGGGGATAGGCAATCAGCCCCAGCATTTT.

The chain uses TRBV5-1 and TRBJ1-2, with 7 bases lining up with TRBD1. The CDR3 consists of 14 residues. With 0 bases clipped from V and 4 bases from J, the junction kept 3 bases outside the gene matches. Germline V gene sequence: CDR1 SGHRS, CDR2 YFSETQ. CDR3 bases: TGCGCCAGCAGCTTGGGGGGACAGCTCTATGGCTACACCTTC. Translation gives CASSLGGQLYGYTF.

The chain couples TRBV7-9 to TRBJ2-1, with 9 nucleotides matching TRBD2. The CDR3 covers 16 residues. The germline CDR1 and CDR2 sequences are SEHNR and FQNEAQ (reference sequence). The V gene end was trimmed by 1 base and the J gene end by 6 bases; junction bases not matched to a gene: 7. The CDR3 loop reads CASSLGPSGAANEQFF. CDR3 sequence (DNA): TGTGCCAGCAGCTTAGGGCCTAGCGGGGCTGCCAATGAGCAGTTCTTC.